This is a list of T cell receptor beta chains from one sample in a study of blood T cell repertoires in COVID-19. Produced via immunoSEQ multiplex PCR; TCRdb's table is partial and in-frame only. The sample has around 180,000 clones; more than 75% are singletons. Sequencing was done on a sample of peripheral blood. The receptors come from a human donor in a cohort sampled during active COVID-19. CDR3s include the opening cysteine and the closing phenylalanine or tryptophan. The order of the fields is V gene, J gene, clone size, D gene, CDR3 DNA, CDR3 protein. A D gene is named only where the DNA matches it firmly. For some rows the clone size is stated as once, few or many, or as a class when expanded; others skip it.

V gene: TRBV5-4; J gene: TRBJ2-2; clone size: few; D gene: TRBD2; CDR3 DNA: TGTGCCAGCAGCCGGACTAGCCGCGCGAACACCGGGGAGCTGTTTTTT; CDR3 protein: CASSRTSRANTGELFF
V gene: TRBV6-5; J gene: TRBJ1-5; clone size: -; D gene: TRBD1; CDR3 DNA: TGTGCCAGCAGGGGACAGGGGAGAGCCAATCAGCCCCAGCATTTT; CDR3 protein: CASRGQGRANQPQHF
V gene: TRBV9; J gene: TRBJ2-3; clone size: -; D gene: TRBD2; CDR3 DNA: TGTGCCAGCAGCATTGGGGGACTAGCCACTAGCACAGATACGCAGTATTTT; CDR3 protein: CASSIGGLATSTDTQYF
V gene: TRBV6-1; J gene: TRBJ2-7; clone size: -; D gene: TRBD2; CDR3 DNA: TGTGCCAGCAGTGAAGGGGCGGGGGTATCCTACGAGCAGTACTTC; CDR3 protein: CASSEGAGVSYEQYF
V gene: TRBV2; J gene: TRBJ2-6; clone size: -; D gene: TRBD1; CDR3 DNA: TGTGCCAGCCGACCCGGGACAGGGAGGTCTGGGGCCAACGTCCTGACTTTC; CDR3 protein: CASRPGTGRSGANVLTF
V gene: TRBV19; J gene: TRBJ2-3; clone size: -; D gene: -; CDR3 DNA: TGTGCCAGTAGTAAACAGGTTTCTAGCACAGATACGCAGTATTTT; CDR3 protein: CASSKQVSSTDTQYF
V gene: TRBV14; J gene: TRBJ1-6; clone size: -; D gene: TRBD1; CDR3 DNA: TGTGCCCGCAGAGAGACAGGGAATAATTCACCCCTCCACTTT; CDR3 protein: CARRETGNNSPLHF
V gene: TRBV30; J gene: TRBJ1-2; clone size: -; D gene: TRBD1; CDR3 DNA: TGTGCCTGGAGACTGACCGGGACAGGAAACTATGGCTACACCTTC; CDR3 protein: CAWRLTGTGNYGYTF
V gene: TRBV6-2/TRBV6-3; J gene: TRBJ2-4; clone size: -; D gene: TRBD1; CDR3 DNA: TGTGCCAGCAGCTCGAAACAGGGGAAAAAAAACATTCAGTACTTC; CDR3 protein: CASSSKQGKKNIQYF
V gene: TRBV7-2; J gene: TRBJ1-2; clone size: -; D gene: -; CDR3 DNA: TGTGCCAGCAGCTTCCCGGGAGTACAATCCTATGGCTACACCTTC; CDR3 protein: CASSFPGVQSYGYTF
V gene: TRBV2; J gene: TRBJ2-7; clone size: -; D gene: TRBD1; CDR3 DNA: TGTGCCAGCAGCGTCTCCACAGGCGGACAGGGTTCCTACGAGCAGTACTTC; CDR3 protein: CASSVSTGGQGSYEQYF
V gene: TRBV9; J gene: TRBJ2-2; clone size: -; D gene: TRBD2; CDR3 DNA: TGTGCCAGCAGCAAATCTAGCGGGAGGACCACCGGGGAGCTGTTTTTT; CDR3 protein: CASSKSSGRTTGELFF
V gene: TRBV5-4; J gene: TRBJ1-2; clone size: few; D gene: -; CDR3 DNA: TGTGCCAGCAGCTTGGTGAATCAGGAGGAGTCCTATGGCTACACCTTC; CDR3 protein: CASSLVNQEESYGYTF
V gene: TRBV27; J gene: TRBJ2-3; clone size: -; D gene: -; CDR3 DNA: TGTGCCAGCAGTTCACGACAGGGAGGACGACCCGATACGCAGTATTTT; CDR3 protein: CASSSRQGGRPDTQYF
V gene: TRBV6-2/TRBV6-3; J gene: TRBJ1-1; clone size: -; D gene: -; CDR3 DNA: TGTGCCAGCAGCCTCAGGGTTCGGGACACTGAAGCTTTCTTT; CDR3 protein: CASSLRVRDTEAFF
V gene: TRBV5-4; J gene: TRBJ2-7; clone size: -; D gene: -; CDR3 DNA: TGTGCCAGCAGCCCTAGTGGTCCCACATCGGACGAGCAGTACTTC; CDR3 protein: CASSPSGPTSDEQYF
V gene: TRBV19; J gene: TRBJ2-1; clone size: -; D gene: TRBD2; CDR3 DNA: TGTGCCAGTAGTCTCTCGGGACTAGCGGGAGGCCTTTACAATGAGCAGTTCTTC; CDR3 protein: CASSLSGLAGGLYNEQFF
V gene: TRBV3-1/TRBV3-2; J gene: TRBJ1-5; clone size: -; D gene: TRBD1; CDR3 DNA: TGTGCCAGCAGCCAAGATCGGGACAGGGGTTGCAATCAGCCCCAGCATTTT; CDR3 protein: CASSQDRDRGCNQPQHF
V gene: TRBV18; J gene: TRBJ2-7; clone size: -; D gene: TRBD2; CDR3 DNA: TGTGCCAGCTCATCTTTAGCGGGGGGGCCTGACGAGCAGTACTTC; CDR3 protein: CASSSLAGGPDEQYF
V gene: TRBV9; J gene: TRBJ2-2; clone size: -; D gene: TRBD2; CDR3 DNA: TGTGCCAGCAGCCCCGGGGGGACTAGCGGGATGAGCGGGGAGCTGTTTTTT; CDR3 protein: CASSPGGTSGMSGELFF
V gene: TRBV9; J gene: TRBJ2-1; clone size: -; D gene: -; CDR3 DNA: TGTGCCAGCAGCGTAGTGTCTTCCAATGAGCAGTTCTTC; CDR3 protein: CASSVVSSNEQFF
V gene: TRBV29-1; J gene: TRBJ2-7; clone size: -; D gene: TRBD1; CDR3 DNA: TGCAGCGCATGGGACAGCTACGAGCAGTACTTC; CDR3 protein: CSAWDSYEQYF
V gene: TRBV12-3/TRBV12-4; J gene: TRBJ2-3; clone size: -; D gene: -; CDR3 DNA: TGTGCCAGCAGACTCAGGGCAGATACGCAGTATTTT; CDR3 protein: CASRLRADTQYF
V gene: TRBV7-9; J gene: TRBJ2-3; clone size: -; D gene: -; CDR3 DNA: TGTGCCAGCAGCTTAGTACAAGCGCCCCGGCAGTATTTT; CDR3 protein: CASSLVQAPRQYF
V gene: TRBV2; J gene: TRBJ2-7; clone size: -; D gene: TRBD2; CDR3 DNA: TGTGCCAGCAGACCCCCGGGGGGTTTGGGCTACGAGCAGTACTTC; CDR3 protein: CASRPPGGLGYEQYF
V gene: TRBV4-1; J gene: TRBJ2-2; clone size: -; D gene: -; CDR3 DNA: TGCGCCAGCAGCCCCCGACCGGGACAGAACACCGGGGAGCTGTTTTTT; CDR3 protein: CASSPRPGQNTGELFF
V gene: TRBV6-2/TRBV6-3; J gene: TRBJ2-1; clone size: -; D gene: TRBD2; CDR3 DNA: TGTGCCAGCAGTTGGGGAGCGGGGGGATACAATGAGCAGTTCTTC; CDR3 protein: CASSWGAGGYNEQFF
V gene: TRBV18; J gene: TRBJ1-5; clone size: -; D gene: TRBD1; CDR3 DNA: TGTGCCAGCTCGGCCCCGGGACAGAAGGCGCCCCAGCATTTT; CDR3 protein: CASSAPGQKAPQHF
V gene: TRBV29-1; J gene: TRBJ2-7; clone size: once; D gene: -; CDR3 DNA: TGCAGCGTTGAAAGGGGGGGACGGGACGAGCAGTACTTC; CDR3 protein: CSVERGGRDEQYF
V gene: TRBV12-3/TRBV12-4; J gene: TRBJ2-3; clone size: -; D gene: -; CDR3 DNA: TGTGCCAGCACCCCTCCCGCGGCAGATACGCAGTATTTT; CDR3 protein: CASTPPAADTQYF
V gene: TRBV18; J gene: TRBJ2-3; clone size: -; D gene: -; CDR3 DNA: TGTGCCAGCTCACCACAGGAGGGGGCGCGAGATACGCAGTATTTT; CDR3 protein: CASSPQEGARDTQYF
V gene: TRBV4-2; J gene: TRBJ1-4; clone size: -; D gene: TRBD1; CDR3 DNA: TGTGCCAGCAGCCAGGGGGACAGGGCCTTACTCAATGAAAAACTGTTTTTT; CDR3 protein: CASSQGDRALLNEKLFF
V gene: TRBV11-3; J gene: TRBJ2-5; clone size: -; D gene: -; CDR3 DNA: TGTGCCAGCAGCCCAGGGCAGGGAACCCAGTACTTC; CDR3 protein: CASSPGQGTQYF
V gene: TRBV28; J gene: TRBJ1-5; clone size: -; D gene: TRBD1; CDR3 DNA: TGTGCCAGCAGGCGGACAGGGGAAAGCAATCAGCCCCAGCATTTT; CDR3 protein: CASRRTGESNQPQHF
V gene: TRBV4-1; J gene: TRBJ2-1; clone size: -; D gene: TRBD1; CDR3 DNA: TGCGCCAGCAGCCAAAGGGCCTTGGGGACAGAATACAATGAGCAGTTCTTC; CDR3 protein: CASSQRALGTEYNEQFF
V gene: TRBV4-1; J gene: TRBJ2-7; clone size: once; D gene: -; CDR3 DNA: TGCGCCAGCAGCCAAGATCATTCAGGGCACGAGCAGTACTTC; CDR3 protein: CASSQDHSGHEQYF
V gene: TRBV11-2; J gene: TRBJ2-1; clone size: -; D gene: -; CDR3 DNA: TGTGCCAGCAGCTCGGAAGGGGGTCACTACAATGAGCAGTTCTTC; CDR3 protein: CASSSEGGHYNEQFF
V gene: TRBV6-2/TRBV6-3; J gene: TRBJ2-7; clone size: -; D gene: -; CDR3 DNA: TGTGCCAGCAGACCTCCAGCAGGCCTAAGCTCCTACGAGCAGTACTTC; CDR3 protein: CASRPPAGLSSYEQYF
V gene: TRBV18; J gene: TRBJ1-4; clone size: -; D gene: -; CDR3 DNA: TGTGCCAGCTCACTCACCCGGGGTGAAAAACTGTTTTTT; CDR3 protein: CASSLTRGEKLFF
V gene: TRBV5-6; J gene: TRBJ2-5; clone size: once; D gene: TRBD2; CDR3 DNA: TGTGCCAGCAGCCCTAGCGGGGAGACCCAGTACTTC; CDR3 protein: CASSPSGETQYF
V gene: TRBV6-5; J gene: TRBJ2-1; clone size: -; D gene: TRBD2; CDR3 DNA: TGTGCCAGCAGCCCCGGGACTAGCTGGGACAATGAGCAGTTCTTC; CDR3 protein: CASSPGTSWDNEQFF
V gene: TRBV7-9; J gene: TRBJ2-1; clone size: -; D gene: TRBD1; CDR3 DNA: TGTGCCAGCAGCCCCCGGACAGGGGCGAGCTCCTACAATGAGCAGTTCTTC; CDR3 protein: CASSPRTGASSYNEQFF
V gene: TRBV27; J gene: TRBJ2-2; clone size: -; D gene: TRBD2; CDR3 DNA: TGTGCCAGCAGCCCTATTCGACTAGCGGGGAACACCGGGGAGCTGTTTTTT; CDR3 protein: CASSPIRLAGNTGELFF
V gene: TRBV7-2; J gene: TRBJ2-5; clone size: -; D gene: TRBD2; CDR3 DNA: TGTGCCAGCAGCTTATCGCTAGCGGGAGGGCGCGGGACCCAGTACTTC; CDR3 protein: CASSLSLAGGRGTQYF
V gene: TRBV7-9; J gene: TRBJ2-3; clone size: -; D gene: TRBD2; CDR3 DNA: TGTGCCAGCAGCTTCCGGGACTACACAGATACGCAGTATTTT; CDR3 protein: CASSFRDYTDTQYF
V gene: TRBV19; J gene: TRBJ1-2; clone size: -; D gene: TRBD1; CDR3 DNA: TGTGCCAGTAGTATAAGGCCCGGGACAGGGCCGATCTATGGCTACACCTTC; CDR3 protein: CASSIRPGTGPIYGYTF